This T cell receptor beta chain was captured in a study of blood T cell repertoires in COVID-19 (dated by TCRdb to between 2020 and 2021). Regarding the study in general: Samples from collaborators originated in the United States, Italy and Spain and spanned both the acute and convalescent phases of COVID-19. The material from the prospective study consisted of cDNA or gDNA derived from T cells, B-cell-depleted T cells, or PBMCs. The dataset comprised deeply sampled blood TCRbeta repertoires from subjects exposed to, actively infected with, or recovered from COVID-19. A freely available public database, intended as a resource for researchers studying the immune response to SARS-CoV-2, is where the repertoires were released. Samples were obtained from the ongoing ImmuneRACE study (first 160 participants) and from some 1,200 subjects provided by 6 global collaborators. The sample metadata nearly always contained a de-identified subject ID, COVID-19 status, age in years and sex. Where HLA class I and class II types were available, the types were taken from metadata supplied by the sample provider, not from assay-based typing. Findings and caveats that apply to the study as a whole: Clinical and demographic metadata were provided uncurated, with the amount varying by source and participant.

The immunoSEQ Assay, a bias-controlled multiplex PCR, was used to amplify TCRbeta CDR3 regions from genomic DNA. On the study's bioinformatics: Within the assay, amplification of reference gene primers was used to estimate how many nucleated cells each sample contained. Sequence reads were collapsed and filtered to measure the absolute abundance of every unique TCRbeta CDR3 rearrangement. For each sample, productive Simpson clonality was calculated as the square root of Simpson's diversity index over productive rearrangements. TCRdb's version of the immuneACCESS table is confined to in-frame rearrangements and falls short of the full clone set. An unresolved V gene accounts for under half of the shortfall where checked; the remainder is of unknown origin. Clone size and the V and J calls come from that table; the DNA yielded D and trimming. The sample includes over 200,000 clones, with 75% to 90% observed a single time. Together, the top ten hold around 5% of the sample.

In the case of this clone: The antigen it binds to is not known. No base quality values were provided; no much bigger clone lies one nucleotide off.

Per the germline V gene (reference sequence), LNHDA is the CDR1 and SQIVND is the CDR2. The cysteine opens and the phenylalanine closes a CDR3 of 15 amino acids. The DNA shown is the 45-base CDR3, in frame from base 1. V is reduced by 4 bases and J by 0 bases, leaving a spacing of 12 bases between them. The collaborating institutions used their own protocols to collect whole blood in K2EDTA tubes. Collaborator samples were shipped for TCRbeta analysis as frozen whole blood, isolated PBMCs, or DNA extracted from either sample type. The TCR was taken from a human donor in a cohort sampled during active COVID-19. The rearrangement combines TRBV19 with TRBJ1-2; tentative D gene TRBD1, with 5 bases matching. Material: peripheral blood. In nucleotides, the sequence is TGTGCCAGTAGTACCCGGGGGGAAGCTAACTATGGCTACACCTTC. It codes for CASSTRGEANYGYTF.